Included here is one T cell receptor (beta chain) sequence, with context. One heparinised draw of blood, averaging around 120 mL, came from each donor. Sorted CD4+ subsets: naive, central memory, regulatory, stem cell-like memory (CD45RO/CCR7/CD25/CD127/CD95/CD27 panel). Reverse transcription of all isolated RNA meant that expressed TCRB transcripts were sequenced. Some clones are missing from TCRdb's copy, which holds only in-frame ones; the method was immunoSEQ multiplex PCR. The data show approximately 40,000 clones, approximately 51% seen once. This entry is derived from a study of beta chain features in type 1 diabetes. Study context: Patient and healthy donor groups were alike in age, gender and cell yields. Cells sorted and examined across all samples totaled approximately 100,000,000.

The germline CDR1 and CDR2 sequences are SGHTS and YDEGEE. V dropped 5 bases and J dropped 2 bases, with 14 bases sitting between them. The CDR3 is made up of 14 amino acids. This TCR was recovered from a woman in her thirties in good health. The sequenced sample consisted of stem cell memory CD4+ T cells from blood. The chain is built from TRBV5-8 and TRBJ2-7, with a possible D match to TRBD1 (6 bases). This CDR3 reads CASRRKGQTYEQYF. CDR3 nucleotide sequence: TGTGCCAGCAGACGTAAAGGACAGACCTACGAGCAGTACTTC.